Listed below are T cell receptor beta chains from one sample, sequenced in a study of blood T cell repertoires in COVID-19. Sequenced by immunoSEQ multiplex PCR; TCRdb stores in-frame clones only, minus some. The sample lists some 400,000 clones, 87% seen once, with about 10% in the top ten. The sample taken for sequencing was peripheral blood. These receptors were obtained from a woman aged 30 to 39 with COVID-19, enrolled during active disease. The CDR3 runs from the conserved cysteine through the conserved F or W. The order of the fields is V gene, clone size, D gene, J gene, CDR3 DNA, CDR3 protein. D genes are given only for firm matches. A clone size is listed for some rows: how often the clone was seen (once, few, many), or a class if it is expanded.

V gene: TRBV10-1
clone size: .
D gene: TRBD1
J gene: TRBJ2-3
CDR3 DNA: TGCGCCAGCAGGAAGGACAGGGAGGTTGATACGCAGTATTTT
CDR3 protein: CASRKDREVDTQYF

V gene: TRBV2
clone size: few
D gene: .
J gene: TRBJ1-2
CDR3 DNA: TGTGCCAGCAGTGAGGGCAGGGCTCCATCTGGCTACACCTTC
CDR3 protein: CASSEGRAPSGYTF

V gene: TRBV19
clone size: .
D gene: TRBD1
J gene: TRBJ2-7
CDR3 DNA: TGTGCCAGTAGCCTAAGACAGGGGGAGCACGAGCAGTACTTC
CDR3 protein: CASSLRQGEHEQYF

V gene: TRBV10-3
clone size: .
D gene: TRBD2
J gene: TRBJ2-1
CDR3 DNA: TGTGCCATCATGGGGACTAGCGAGTCCTACAATGAGCAGTTCTTC
CDR3 protein: CAIMGTSESYNEQFF

V gene: TRBV7-7
clone size: .
D gene: .
J gene: TRBJ2-1
CDR3 DNA: TGTGCTAGCAGCGAGAATCTGTACAATGAGCAGTTCTTC
CDR3 protein: CASSENLYNEQFF

V gene: TRBV10-3
clone size: .
D gene: .
J gene: TRBJ1-5
CDR3 DNA: TGTGCCATCAGTGGGACCGAAATCGGGGGGCAGCCCCAGCATTTT
CDR3 protein: CAISGTEIGGQPQHF

V gene: TRBV19
clone size: .
D gene: .
J gene: TRBJ1-5
CDR3 DNA: TGTGCCAGTAGAAGGAGGGGGGGACTTAATCAGCCCCAGCATTTT
CDR3 protein: CASRRRGGLNQPQHF

V gene: TRBV18
clone size: .
D gene: .
J gene: TRBJ2-3
CDR3 DNA: TGTGCCAGCTCACCAAGCCCTAACTACGGTAGCACAGATACGCAGTATTTT
CDR3 protein: CASSPSPNYGSTDTQYF

V gene: TRBV7-2
clone size: .
D gene: .
J gene: TRBJ1-2
CDR3 DNA: TGTGCCAGCAGCCCCAGCCAAGGGGCGGCGAGTGGCTACACCTTC
CDR3 protein: CASSPSQGAASGYTF

V gene: TRBV5-8
clone size: few
D gene: .
J gene: TRBJ1-1
CDR3 DNA: TGTGCCAGCAGCTTGTCTCCCCTACTGAACACTGAAGCTTTCTTT
CDR3 protein: CASSLSPLLNTEAFF

V gene: TRBV10-1
clone size: .
D gene: TRBD2
J gene: TRBJ2-5
CDR3 DNA: TGCGCCAGCAGTGAGAGGCTAGCGGGGGAGCAAGAGACCCAGTACTTC
CDR3 protein: CASSERLAGEQETQYF

V gene: TRBV9
clone size: .
D gene: .
J gene: TRBJ2-3
CDR3 DNA: TGTGCCAGCAGCGTGGCTACTAGCAGGGATACGCAGTATTTT
CDR3 protein: CASSVATSRDTQYF

V gene: TRBV6-2/TRBV6-3
clone size: once
D gene: .
J gene: TRBJ2-7
CDR3 DNA: TGTGCCAGCAGTTACACTTTCTGGGATCCTCCGGGAGAGCAGTACTTC
CDR3 protein: CASSYTFWDPPGEQYF

V gene: TRBV5-5
clone size: .
D gene: TRBD2
J gene: TRBJ2-3
CDR3 DNA: TGTGCCAGCAGCTTGGTGGGACTACACACAGATACGCAGTATTTT
CDR3 protein: CASSLVGLHTDTQYF

V gene: TRBV5-1
clone size: .
D gene: .
J gene: TRBJ2-7
CDR3 DNA: TGCGCCAGCAGCTTGGGGACAGCGAGCCACGAGCAGTACTTC
CDR3 protein: CASSLGTASHEQYF

V gene: TRBV28
clone size: .
D gene: .
J gene: TRBJ2-1
CDR3 DNA: TGTGCCAGCAGTTTGGGGGGGACACTCGGGTCTGAGCAGTTCTTC
CDR3 protein: CASSLGGTLGSEQFF

V gene: TRBV10-2
clone size: .
D gene: .
J gene: TRBJ2-2
CDR3 DNA: TGCGCCAGCAGTGCCCTGAACACCGGGGAGCTGTTTTTT
CDR3 protein: CASSALNTGELFF

V gene: TRBV10-2
clone size: .
D gene: TRBD1
J gene: TRBJ1-5
CDR3 DNA: TGCGCCAGCAAGGGACAGGCGCCCAATCAGCCCCAGCATTTT
CDR3 protein: CASKGQAPNQPQHF

V gene: TRBV6-2/TRBV6-3
clone size: once
D gene: TRBD2
J gene: TRBJ2-1
CDR3 DNA: TGTGCCAGCAGCCCCAGGACTAGCGGCTACAATGAGCAGTTCTTC
CDR3 protein: CASSPRTSGYNEQFF

V gene: TRBV5-1
clone size: .
D gene: TRBD1
J gene: TRBJ2-1
CDR3 DNA: TGCGCCAGCAGCGGGACAGGGATCAATGAGCAGTTCTTC
CDR3 protein: CASSGTGINEQFF

V gene: TRBV28
clone size: once
D gene: .
J gene: TRBJ2-3
CDR3 DNA: TGTGCCAGCACCTCTGGGACACTTACGCAGTATTTT
CDR3 protein: CASTSGTLTQYF

V gene: TRBV2
clone size: .
D gene: TRBD1
J gene: TRBJ2-4
CDR3 DNA: TGTGCCAGCGGCCAGGGGGACAAAAACATTCAGTACTTC
CDR3 protein: CASGQGDKNIQYF

V gene: TRBV6-6
clone size: .
D gene: .
J gene: TRBJ1-1
CDR3 DNA: TGTGCCAGCAGTTCCCCCACAGAGAACACTGAAGCTTTCTTT
CDR3 protein: CASSSPTENTEAFF

V gene: TRBV6-6
clone size: .
D gene: .
J gene: TRBJ1-2
CDR3 DNA: TGTGCCAGCAGCTCATCAGATGGCTACACCTTC
CDR3 protein: CASSSSDGYTF

V gene: TRBV6-1
clone size: .
D gene: .
J gene: TRBJ2-7
CDR3 DNA: TGTGCCAGCAGTGAAAGTTGGGCGCTATACGAGCAGTACTTC
CDR3 protein: CASSESWALYEQYF

V gene: TRBV5-1
clone size: .
D gene: .
J gene: TRBJ2-3
CDR3 DNA: TGCGCCAGCAAACCGACATACTCCACAGATACGCAGTATTTT
CDR3 protein: CASKPTYSTDTQYF

V gene: TRBV30
clone size: .
D gene: .
J gene: TRBJ1-5
CDR3 DNA: TGTGCCTGGAGTGTAAGCAGGGCAACGCGGCAAAATCAGCCCCAGCATTTT
CDR3 protein: CAWSVSRATRQNQPQHF

V gene: TRBV28
clone size: .
D gene: TRBD1
J gene: TRBJ1-2
CDR3 DNA: TGTGCCAGCAGCCTCGGGACAGACTATGGCTACACCTTC
CDR3 protein: CASSLGTDYGYTF

V gene: TRBV5-4
clone size: .
D gene: .
J gene: TRBJ2-1
CDR3 DNA: TGTGCCAGCAGCCCCGCGGACAATGAGCAGTTCTTC
CDR3 protein: CASSPADNEQFF

V gene: TRBV7-6
clone size: .
D gene: TRBD2
J gene: TRBJ2-3
CDR3 DNA: TGTGCCAGCAGCTTAGGGGAGCGGGACACAGATACGCAGTATTTT
CDR3 protein: CASSLGERDTDTQYF

V gene: TRBV6-5
clone size: .
D gene: .
J gene: TRBJ2-4
CDR3 DNA: TGTGCCAGCAGCTTCGACCCTGCGGTACAAAACATTCAGTACTTC
CDR3 protein: CASSFDPAVQNIQYF

V gene: TRBV29-1
clone size: .
D gene: .
J gene: TRBJ2-7
CDR3 DNA: TGCAGCGTTAACTCGGGTGCCTACGAGCAGTACTTC
CDR3 protein: CSVNSGAYEQYF

V gene: TRBV28
clone size: .
D gene: .
J gene: TRBJ1-5
CDR3 DNA: TGTGCCAGCACTACCTCGGGGCAGCCCCAGCATTTT
CDR3 protein: CASTTSGQPQHF

V gene: TRBV6-5
clone size: once
D gene: TRBD1
J gene: TRBJ2-2
CDR3 DNA: TGTGCCAGCAGTTCATACAGGGGGCGCACCGGGGAGCTGTTTTTT
CDR3 protein: CASSSYRGRTGELFF

V gene: TRBV28
clone size: .
D gene: TRBD1
J gene: TRBJ1-6
CDR3 DNA: TGTGCCAGCAGACCTACCCCGGGACAGGGTAGTTCACCCCTCCACTTT
CDR3 protein: CASRPTPGQGSSPLHF

V gene: TRBV30
clone size: .
D gene: TRBD2
J gene: TRBJ2-7
CDR3 DNA: TGTGCCTGGAGTGTAGGGACTAGCGGGAGAGGCCACGAGCAGTACTTC
CDR3 protein: CAWSVGTSGRGHEQYF

V gene: TRBV5-1
clone size: .
D gene: TRBD2
J gene: TRBJ2-1
CDR3 DNA: TGCGCCAGCAGCTTGGTGGCTAGCGGGATAAACGAGCAGTTCTTC
CDR3 protein: CASSLVASGINEQFF

V gene: TRBV19
clone size: .
D gene: TRBD1
J gene: TRBJ1-2
CDR3 DNA: TGTGCCAGTAGTATAGGCGAGGGACAGGGGATTCATTATGGCTACACCTTC
CDR3 protein: CASSIGEGQGIHYGYTF

V gene: TRBV28
clone size: .
D gene: TRBD1
J gene: TRBJ1-5
CDR3 DNA: TGTGCCGGGGGCCGGGACAGGACTTCTTTAATTCAGCCCCAGCATTTT
CDR3 protein: CAGGRDRTSLIQPQHF

V gene: TRBV5-8
clone size: .
D gene: .
J gene: TRBJ1-1
CDR3 DNA: TGTGCCAGCAGCCGCCGAGGAGGTATCATCACTGAAGCTTTCTTT
CDR3 protein: CASSRRGGIITEAFF

V gene: TRBV19
clone size: .
D gene: .
J gene: TRBJ2-3
CDR3 DNA: TGTGCCAGCTCAGTCCAGGCTAGCACAGATACGCAGTATTTT
CDR3 protein: CASSVQASTDTQYF

V gene: TRBV6-5
clone size: .
D gene: .
J gene: TRBJ1-1
CDR3 DNA: TGTGCCAGCAAGGACACACAGGTGGGCACTGAAGCTTTCTTT
CDR3 protein: CASKDTQVGTEAFF

V gene: TRBV6-5
clone size: .
D gene: TRBD1
J gene: TRBJ2-1
CDR3 DNA: TGTGCCAGCAACGCCGGGACAGCCAATGAGCAGTTCTTC
CDR3 protein: CASNAGTANEQFF

V gene: TRBV28
clone size: .
D gene: .
J gene: TRBJ2-7
CDR3 DNA: TGTGCCAGCAGTTTGGAGGTTACTGTGCAGTACTTC
CDR3 protein: CASSLEVTVQYF

V gene: TRBV5-4
clone size: .
D gene: TRBD1
J gene: TRBJ2-2
CDR3 DNA: TGTGCCAGCAGTTGGGACAGCGGGGAGCTGTTTTTT
CDR3 protein: CASSWDSGELFF

V gene: TRBV12-3/TRBV12-4
clone size: .
D gene: .
J gene: TRBJ1-2
CDR3 DNA: TGTGCCAGCAGTTTAAGGAGGGGCTATGGCTACACCTTC
CDR3 protein: CASSLRRGYGYTF

V gene: TRBV27
clone size: once
D gene: .
J gene: TRBJ1-1
CDR3 DNA: TGTGCCAGCAGTGTGAGGGCTTCGCATACTGAAGCTTTCTTT
CDR3 protein: CASSVRASHTEAFF